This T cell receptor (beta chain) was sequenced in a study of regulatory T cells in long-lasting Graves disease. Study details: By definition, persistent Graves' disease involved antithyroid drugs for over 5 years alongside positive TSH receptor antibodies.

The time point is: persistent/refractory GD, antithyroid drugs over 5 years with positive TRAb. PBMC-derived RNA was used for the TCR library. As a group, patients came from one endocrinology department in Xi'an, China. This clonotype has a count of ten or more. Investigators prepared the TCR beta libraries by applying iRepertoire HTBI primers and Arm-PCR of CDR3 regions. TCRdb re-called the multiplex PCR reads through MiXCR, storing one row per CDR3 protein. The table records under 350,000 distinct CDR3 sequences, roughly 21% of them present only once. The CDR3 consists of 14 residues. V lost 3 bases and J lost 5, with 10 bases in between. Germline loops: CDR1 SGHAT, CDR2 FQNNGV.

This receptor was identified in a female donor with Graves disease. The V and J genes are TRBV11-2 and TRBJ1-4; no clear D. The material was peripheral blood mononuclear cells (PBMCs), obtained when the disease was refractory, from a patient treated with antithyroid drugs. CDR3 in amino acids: CASSFTDENEKLFF. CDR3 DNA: TGTGCCAGCAGCTTTACAGACGAGAATGAAAAACTGTTTTTT.